This TCR beta chain was captured by sequencing in a study of the immune and genomic landscape of osteosarcoma. Trimming cost V 0 bases and J 0 bases, with 6 bases left between them. The length of the CDR3 is 16 residues. Germline lookup yields CDR1 LGHNA and CDR2 YSLEER. The protocol was immunoSEQ multiplex PCR, while the TCRdb copy is restricted to in-frame clones and leaves out a portion. The sample yields 2,800 or so clones, roughly three quarters seen once. Sequences were obtained from metastatic tumor tissue from the lung. The source is a young woman with osteosarcoma. The V gene is TRBV4-3, the J gene TRBJ2-6, with unresolved D. The CDR3 reads CASSQDRSSGANVLTF. The DNA of the CDR3 is TGCGCCAGCAGCCAAGACAGGAGCTCTGGGGCCAACGTCCTGACTTTC.